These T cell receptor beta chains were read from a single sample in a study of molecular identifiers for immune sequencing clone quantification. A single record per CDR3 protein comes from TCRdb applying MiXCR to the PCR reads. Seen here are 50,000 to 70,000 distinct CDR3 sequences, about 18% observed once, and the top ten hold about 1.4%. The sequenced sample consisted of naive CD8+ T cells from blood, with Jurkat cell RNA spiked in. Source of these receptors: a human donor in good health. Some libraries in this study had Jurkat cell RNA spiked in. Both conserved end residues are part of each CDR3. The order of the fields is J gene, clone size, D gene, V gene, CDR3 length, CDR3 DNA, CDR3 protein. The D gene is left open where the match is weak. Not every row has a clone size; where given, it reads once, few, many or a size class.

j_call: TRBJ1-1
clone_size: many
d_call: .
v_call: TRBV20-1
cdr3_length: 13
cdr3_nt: TGCAGTGCAAAACCAGGGGTGAACACTGAAGCTTTCTTT
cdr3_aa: CSAKPGVNTEAFF

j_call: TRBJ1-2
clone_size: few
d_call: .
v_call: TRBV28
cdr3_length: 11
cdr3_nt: TGTGCCAGCAGATATGGAGCTGGCTACACCTTC
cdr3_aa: CASRYGAGYTF

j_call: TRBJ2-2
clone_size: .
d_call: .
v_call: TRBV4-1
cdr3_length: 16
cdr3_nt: TGCGCCAGCAGCCAAGAAGGAGACGGTGCTTTGGGGGAGCTGTTTTTT
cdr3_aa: CASSQEGDGALGELFF

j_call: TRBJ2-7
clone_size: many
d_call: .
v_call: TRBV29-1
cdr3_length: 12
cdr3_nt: TGCAGCGTTGAAGTCCAGGGGTACGAGCAGTACTTC
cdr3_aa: CSVEVQGYEQYF

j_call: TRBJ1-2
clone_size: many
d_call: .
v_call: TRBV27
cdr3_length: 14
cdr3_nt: TGTGCCAGCAGCGGACGGACCGATCCCTATGGCTACACCTTC
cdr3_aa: CASSGRTDPYGYTF

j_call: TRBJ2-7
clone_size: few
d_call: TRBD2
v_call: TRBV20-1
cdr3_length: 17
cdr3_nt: TGCAGTGCTAGAGATACCTTAGCGGGGTATTCCACCTACGAGCAGTACTTC
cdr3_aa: CSARDTLAGYSTYEQYF

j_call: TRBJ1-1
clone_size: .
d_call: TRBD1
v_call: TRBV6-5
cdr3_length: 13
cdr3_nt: TGTGCCAGCAGTTACCAGGGGGACACTGAAACTTTCTTT
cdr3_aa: CASSYQGDTETFF

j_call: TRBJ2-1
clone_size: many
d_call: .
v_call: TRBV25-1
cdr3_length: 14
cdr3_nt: TGTGCCAGTGGTGTGCCATGGACATACAATGAGCAGTTCTTC
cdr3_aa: CASGVPWTYNEQFF

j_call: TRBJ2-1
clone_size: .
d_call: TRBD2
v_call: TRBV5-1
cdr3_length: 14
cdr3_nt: TGCGCCAGCAGGTCGGGGACTAGCGCCAATGAGCAGTTCTTC
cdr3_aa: CASRSGTSANEQFF

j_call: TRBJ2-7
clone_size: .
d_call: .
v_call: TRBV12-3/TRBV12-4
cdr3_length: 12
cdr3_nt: TGTGCCAGCACCTATCGGCCCGACGGGCAGTACTTC
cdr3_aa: CASTYRPDGQYF

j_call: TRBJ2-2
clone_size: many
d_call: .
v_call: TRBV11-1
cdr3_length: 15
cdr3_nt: TGTGCCAGCAGCTTAGCACCGGAGGGCACCGGGGAGCTGTTTTTT
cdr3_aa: CASSLAPEGTGELFF

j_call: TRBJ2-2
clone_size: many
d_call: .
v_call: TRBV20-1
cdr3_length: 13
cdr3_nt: TGCAGTGCTAGAGTGGGGGCGACCGGGGAGCTGTTTTTT
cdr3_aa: CSARVGATGELFF

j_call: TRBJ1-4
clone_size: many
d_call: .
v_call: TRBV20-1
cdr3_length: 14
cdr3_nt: TGCAGTGCTCGACGACTGGGAGTGAATGAAAAACTGTTTTTT
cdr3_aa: CSARRLGVNEKLFF

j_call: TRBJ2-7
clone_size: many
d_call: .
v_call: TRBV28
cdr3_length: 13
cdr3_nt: TGTGCCAGCGAAGGGACCGGGCCCCCCGAGCAGTACTTC
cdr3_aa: CASEGTGPPEQYF

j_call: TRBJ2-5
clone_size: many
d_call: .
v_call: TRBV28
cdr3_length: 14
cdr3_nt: TGTGCCAGCAGAATAGGGACTCTCCGGGAGACCCAGTACTTC
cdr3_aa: CASRIGTLRETQYF

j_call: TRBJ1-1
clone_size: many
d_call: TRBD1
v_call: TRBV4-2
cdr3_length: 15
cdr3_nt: TGTGCCAGCAGCCAAGAGGAAACAGGGGTCACTGAAGCTTTCTTT
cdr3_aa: CASSQEETGVTEAFF

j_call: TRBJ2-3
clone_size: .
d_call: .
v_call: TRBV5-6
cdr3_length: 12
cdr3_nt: TGTGCCAGCAGCCGATACGCAGATACGCAGTATTTT
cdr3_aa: CASSRYADTQYF

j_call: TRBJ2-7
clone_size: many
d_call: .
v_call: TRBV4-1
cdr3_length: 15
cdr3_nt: TGCGCCAGCAGCCACGGGACTCAGAGCTCCTACGAGCAGTACTTC
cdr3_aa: CASSHGTQSSYEQYF

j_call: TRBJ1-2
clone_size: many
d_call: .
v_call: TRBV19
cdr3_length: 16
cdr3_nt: TGTGCCAGTAGTATAGATGTTCAGGGGTCGGTCGGAGGCTACACCTTC
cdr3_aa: CASSIDVQGSVGGYTF

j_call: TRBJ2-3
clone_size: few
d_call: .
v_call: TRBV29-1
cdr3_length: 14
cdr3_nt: TGCAGCGTTCTCTTAGGGGCATTCACAGATATGGAGTATTTT
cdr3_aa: CSVLLGAFTDMEYF

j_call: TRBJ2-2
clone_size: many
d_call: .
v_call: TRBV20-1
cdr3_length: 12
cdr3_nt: TGCAGTGCTAGAGATGGGGCTCGGGAGCTGTTTTTT
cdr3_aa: CSARDGARELFF

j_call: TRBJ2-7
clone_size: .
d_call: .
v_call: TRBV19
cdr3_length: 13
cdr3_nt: TGTGCCAGTAGTACAGGGACGGTATACGAGCAGTACTTC
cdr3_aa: CASSTGTVYEQYF

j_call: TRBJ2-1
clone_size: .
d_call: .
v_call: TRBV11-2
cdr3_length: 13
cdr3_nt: TGTGCCAGCAGCTCGGGAACCACGGGGGAGCGGTTCTTC
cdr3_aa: CASSSGTTGERFF

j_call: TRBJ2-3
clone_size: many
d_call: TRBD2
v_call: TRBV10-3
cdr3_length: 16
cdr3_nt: TGTGCCATCAGAACCGGGACTAGCGGGAGCACAGATACGCAGTATTTT
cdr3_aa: CAIRTGTSGSTDTQYF

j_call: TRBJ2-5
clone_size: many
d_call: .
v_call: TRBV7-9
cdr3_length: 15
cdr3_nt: TGTGCCAGCAGCTTACCGGGGAGACACCAAGAGACCCAGTACTTC
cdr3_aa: CASSLPGRHQETQYF

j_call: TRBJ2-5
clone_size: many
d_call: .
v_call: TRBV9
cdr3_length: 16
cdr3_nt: TGTGCCAGCAGCGTCTACGCCGGGACTTTACAAGAGACCCAGTACTTC
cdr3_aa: CASSVYAGTLQETQYF